This T cell receptor (beta chain) was observed in a study of CD8 T cells in Susac syndrome. This CDR3 region has 15 residues. V lost 6 bases to trimming and J lost 4 bases; unmatched junction nucleotides: 10. The germline gives CDR1 MNHEY, CDR2 SMNVEV (reference sequence). After extraction with the RNeasy kit, roughly 0.45 to 1 ug of the RNA was reverse transcribed using random hexamers. Multiplex immunoSEQ PCR targeted 54 Vbeta and 13 Jbeta TCR beta segments. TCRdb re-called the immunoSEQ multiplex PCR reads through MiXCR, storing one row per CDR3 protein. The sample yields over 100,000 distinct CDR3 sequences, roughly 96% seen once. CD8+ and CD4+ T cells from blood underwent TCR beta sequencing. TEMRA cells were enriched by FACS, and CD4+ and CD8+ T cells were negatively isolated.

V and J are TRBV27 and TRBJ2-5, with 8 bases aligning to TRBD2. The sequence derives from a human donor in good health. Sequenced input: CD4+ T cells from PBMCs. CDR3 sequence (DNA): TGTGCCAGCAGCTCCCAGGGGCGGGAGGCAGAGACCCAGTACTTC. Its protein product is CASSSQGREAETQYF.